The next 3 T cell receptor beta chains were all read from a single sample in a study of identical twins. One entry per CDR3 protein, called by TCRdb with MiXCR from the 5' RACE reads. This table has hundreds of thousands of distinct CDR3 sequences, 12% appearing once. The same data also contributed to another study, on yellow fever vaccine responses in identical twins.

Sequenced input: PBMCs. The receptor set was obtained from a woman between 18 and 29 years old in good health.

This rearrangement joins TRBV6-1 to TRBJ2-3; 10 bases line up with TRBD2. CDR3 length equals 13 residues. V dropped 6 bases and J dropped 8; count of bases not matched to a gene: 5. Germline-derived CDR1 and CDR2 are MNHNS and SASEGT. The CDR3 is CASRPIAGGTQYF. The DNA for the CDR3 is TGTGCCAGCAGACCGATAGCGGGGGGTACGCAGTATTTT.

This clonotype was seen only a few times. In DNA form, the CDR3 reads TGTGCCAGCAGCCACGGGCGGGGGACCGAGCAGTACGTC. Residues: CASSHGRGTEQYV. This sequence joins TRBV14 and TRBJ2-7, with 7 bases identical to TRBD2. The V gene's germline CDR1 is SGHDN and CDR2 FVKESK. The ends lost 3 bases at V and 6 bases at J; junction bases unmatched: 5. The CDR3 runs to 13 residues.

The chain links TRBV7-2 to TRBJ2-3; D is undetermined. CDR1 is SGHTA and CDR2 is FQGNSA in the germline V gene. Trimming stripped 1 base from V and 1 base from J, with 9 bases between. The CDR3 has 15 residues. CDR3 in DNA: TGTGCCAGCAGCTTAGTAGTTCTCGGCACAGATACGCAGTATTTT. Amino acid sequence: CASSLVVLGTDTQYF.